This T cell receptor beta chain originates from a study of T-cell reconstitution after alpha-beta-depleted transplantation in children. The CDR3 contains 16 residues. Trimming left V 1 base short and J 2 bases short, with 13 bases between. The germline CDR1 and CDR2 sequences are SGHDT and YYEEEE. Unique molecular identifiers were built into the TCRbeta library. One entry per CDR3 protein results from TCRdb running MiXCR on the PCR reads. The data hold more than 300,000 distinct CDR3 sequences, with around 15% observed a single time. This clonotype appeared a few times. The specimen was PBMCs, mostly from graft donor cells, collected 360 days after TCRalphabeta/CD19-depleted stem cell transplant. This chain links TRBV5-6 with TRBJ2-1, with a weak D call TRBD1 (6 bases). The sequence was collected from a male patient under 10 years old who had a stem cell transplant for acute lymphoblastic leukemia, so the T cells may come from the graft donor. Here the CDR3 DNA reads TGTGCCAGCAGCTTGTCGCCAGGGGCTCCCTACAATGAGCAGTTCTTC. It translates to CASSLSPGAPYNEQFF.